The T cell receptor beta chain described here comes from a study of T cell responses to AZD1222 COVID-19 vaccine. Turning to this clone: Its antigen remains unknown.

Study observations and caveats: Females outnumbered males among donors, who were mostly white British; clonal diversity was possibly underestimated. Vaccination with two AZD1222 doses was followed by a rise in Spike-specific TCR breadth and depth.

Repertoires were generated with immunoSEQ multiplex PCR, while TCRdb's copy carries only in-frame clones and drops some. The sample yields roughly 100,000 clones, 89% seen once. Deletions cut 4 bases from V and 7 bases from J, with 23 bases between. Looked up from germline, CDR1 is SGDLS and CDR2 is YYNGEE. This CDR3 is built from 17 residues. The receptor was derived from an adult in good health. The specimen was peripheral blood, collected on day 0 of AZD1222 vaccination. V and J are TRBV9 and TRBJ2-2, with D possibly being TRBD2 (6 bases). The CDR3 reads CASSFSGGVDYVGELFF. CDR3 nucleotide sequence: TGTGCCAGCAGCTTTAGCGGAGGGGTAGATTATGTCGGGGAGCTGTTTTTT.